This T cell receptor beta chain was captured by sequencing in a study of monozygotic twins with inflammatory bowel disease. Blood, roughly 2.5 ml, was drawn per donor. Researchers used roughly 3.5 ug of total RNA for each TCR library. For each CDR3 protein, TCRdb gives one entry from its re-call of the 5' RACE reads, without DNA. The sample has around 230,000 distinct CDR3 sequences. Per germline, CDR1 SQVTM and CDR2 ANQGSEA. CDR3 size: 12 residues. This clonotype originated in a human donor with ulcerative colitis or Crohn's disease, or a healthy co-twin of an affected twin (not recorded which). This chain links TRBV29-1 with TRBJ2-5; the D call of TRBD2 rests on TCRdb alone, since no DNA is present to check it. Specimen: blood. CDR3 in amino acids: CSAREFVETQYF. Full variable domain (rest looked up from reference TRBV29-1 and TRBJ2-5): SAVISQKPSRDICQRGTSLTIQCQVDSQVTMMFWYRQQPGQSLTLIATANQGSEATYESGFVIDKFPISRPNLTFSTLTVSNMSPEDSSIYLCSAREFVETQYFGPGTRLLVL.